One T cell receptor (beta chain) is described in this entry. Its target is not known. The sample carries other DNA sequences with the same CDR3. Germline V gene sequence: CDR1 SNHLY, CDR2 FYNNEI. The CDR3 covers 13 residues. Deletions cut 2 bases from V and 5 bases from J, with 9 bases between. CD8 cells classed as naive were CD45RO-negative and positively selected for CCR7, excluding terminally differentiated effector memory CD45RA+ cells. The assay was immunoSEQ multiplex PCR, and TCRdb's table has in-frame clones only and misses some. The sample carries 2 million to 2.5 million clones, 85% to 95% recorded once. This record comes from a study of shared clonotypes between healthy human individuals. On the study more broadly: Researchers drew samples from two women and a few men aged 18 to 49. Study-level results: As a rule, naive subsets had a larger estimated richness than memory subsets. Clonotypes shared by all four sorted-subset donors had higher generation probabilities than non-shared clonotypes. How much donors shared clonotypes was expected to be affected by sequencing depth.

The sample consisted of naive CD8+ T cells sorted from blood. This TCR derives from a man aged 18 to 35 in good health. The chain joins TRBV2 to TRBJ1-1; D may be TRBD1 (5 bases). In nucleotides, the CDR3 is TGTGCCAGCAGTGAAACAGGAAATACTGAAGCTTTCTTT. As protein: CASSETGNTEAFF.